The next 22 T cell receptor beta chains were all read from a single sample in a study of blood T cell repertoires in COVID-19. Clones were sequenced by immunoSEQ multiplex PCR, and TCRdb holds only the in-frame ones, with some missing. The sample lists roughly 250,000 clones; around 87% were seen once. Sequencing was done on a sample of PBMCs or T cells enriched from blood (not recorded which). The receptor source for this set is a woman aged 30 to 39 with acute COVID-19.

A word on this clone: The same CDR3 also results from other DNA sequences found in this sample. The V call is TRBV5-1, the J call TRBJ1-6; the D is unclear. CDR1 and CDR2 from the germline V gene are SGHRS and YFSETQ. V was clipped by 0 bases and J by 10 bases, with 8 bases between them. CDR3 length equals 13 residues. CDR3 protein: CASSLAGNSPLHF. CDR3 nucleotides: TGCGCCAGCAGCTTGGCCGGGAACTCACCCCTCCACTTT.

This chain uses TRBV7-2 with TRBJ2-1; 8 nucleotides agree with TRBD1. This CDR3 region has 17 residues. Germline V gives CDR1 SGHTA, CDR2 FQGNSA. The J segment lost 7 bases and the V segment lost 6 bases, leaving 17 bases of the junction unmatched. The CDR3 sequence: CASSFSTHRGVRNEQFF. Written as DNA, the CDR3 is TGTGCCAGCAGTTTTTCCACTCACAGGGGGGTAAGGAATGAGCAGTTCTTC.

This chain connects TRBV9 to TRBJ2-3; 11 positions match TRBD2. The CDR3 spans 16 residues. Germline values: CDR1 SGDLS, CDR2 YYNGEE. J gave up 6 bases and V 4 bases, and 10 bases lay outside the gene matches. The CDR3 DNA sequence: TGTGCCAGCAGCTCCCGGGGACTAGCGGTGTTCGATACGCAGTATTTT. This encodes CASSSRGLAVFDTQYF. Based on the CDR3 plus reference TRBV9 and TRBJ2-3, the full variable domain is DSGVTQTPKHLITATGQRVTLRCSPRSGDLSVYWYQQSLDQGLQFLIQYYNGEERAKGNILERFSAQQFPDLHSELNLSSLELGDSALYFCASSSRGLAVFDTQYFGPGTRLTVL.

The rearrangement uses TRBV29-1 and TRBJ2-4; D remains unclear. The CDR3 consists of 10 residues. V was pared by 4 bases and J by 8 bases, with 6 bases between. Germline lookup yields CDR1 SQVTM and CDR2 ANQGSEA. The CDR3 DNA is TGCAGCGTTGTTCGTGACATTCAGTACTTC. It encodes CSVVRDIQYF.

The CDR3 bases are TGCGCCAGCAGCCCGCGGGAGGGCCCGACCAATGAGCAGTTCTTC. Its translation: CASSPREGPTNEQFF. The chain combines TRBV4-1 with TRBJ2-1, with 9 bases fitting TRBD2. The CDR3 is made up of 15 amino acids. Trimming removed 4 bases from V and 6 bases from J; junction bases left unmatched: 7. Germline V gene lookup returns CDR1 MGHRA and CDR2 YSYEKL.

V usage is TRBV7-7 and J usage is TRBJ2-7; 8 bases line up with TRBD2. Germline V gene sequence: CDR1 SSHAT, CDR2 FNYEAQ (reference sequence). CDR3 length equals 13 residues. CDR3 protein: CARRPAGVYEQYF. As DNA, the CDR3 is TGTGCTAGACGGCCAGCGGGAGTCTACGAGCAGTACTTC.

The chain is built from TRBV19 and TRBJ2-5, with no clear D. Germline V CDR1 and CDR2: LNHDA, SQIVND (reference sequence). V gave up 4 bases and J gave up 1 base, with 4 bases separating them. The CDR3 contains 12 residues. CDR3 nucleotide sequence: TGTGCCAGTAGTACCCGCCAAGAGACCCAGTACTTC. The encoded protein is CASSTRQETQYF.

The rearrangement joins TRBV9 to TRBJ1-3; 9 nucleotides match TRBD1. The CDR3 has 16 residues. The ends lost 3 bases at V and 1 base at J; junction bases unmatched: 5. Germline V CDR1 and CDR2: SGDLS, YYNGEE. The CDR3 DNA follows: TGTGCCAGCAGCGCCCAGACAGGGGGGTCTGGAAACACCATATATTTT. Translating it yields CASSAQTGGSGNTIYF.

The rearrangement joins TRBV29-1 to TRBJ2-5; TRBD1 is a possible D gene (6 bases). This CDR3 spans 13 amino acids. Germline values: CDR1 SQVTM, CDR2 ANQGSEA. V was trimmed by 6 bases and J by 4 bases, leaving 15 bases between them. The CDR3 reads CSVIQGGGETQYF. The CDR3 coding sequence is TGCAGCGTAATACAGGGTGGAGGAGAGACCCAGTACTTC.

The V call is TRBV19, the J call TRBJ2-1, with D possibly being TRBD1 (6 bases). V was shortened by 2 bases and J by 0 bases, with 11 bases between the two germline ends. Germline loops: CDR1 LNHDA, CDR2 SQIVND (reference sequence). The CDR3 is 16 residues long. The CDR3 spells CASSIFDRRSYNEQFF. The CDR3 bases are TGTGCCAGTAGTATATTTGACAGGCGCTCCTACAATGAGCAGTTCTTC.

CDR3 region: CASSKTGRGIGPQHF. The CDR3 coding sequence is TGTGCCAGTAGTAAAACAGGGAGAGGAATAGGGCCCCAGCATTTT. This sequence joins TRBV19 and TRBJ1-5; maybe TRBD1 (6 bases). Germline V gene data show CDR1 as LNHDA and CDR2 as SQIVND (reference sequence). The V end lost 4 bases, the J end lost 9 bases, and 19 bases lay between the germline ends. The CDR3 contains 15 residues. Full variable domain (rest looked up from reference TRBV19 and TRBJ1-5): DGGITQSPKYLFRKEGQNVTLSCEQNLNHDAMYWYRQDPGQGLRLIYYSQIVNDFQKGDIAEGYSVSREKKESFPLTVTSAQKNPTAFYLCASSKTGRGIGPQHFGDGTRLSIL.

The chain links TRBV5-8 to TRBJ2-7; 7 bases fit TRBD1. The germline V gene has CDR1 SGHTS and CDR2 YDEGEE. V dropped 4 bases and J dropped 3; count of bases not matched to a gene: 4. This CDR3 has 13 residues. The CDR3 protein is CASSRQGSYEQYF. The CDR3 region has the DNA TGTGCCAGCAGCCGACAGGGAAGCTACGAGCAGTACTTC.

This clone was seen a single time. V gene TRBV7-3 combines with J gene TRBJ2-3, with D perhaps matching TRBD1 (5 bases). The CDR3 is 15 amino acids. CDR1 and CDR2 (germline): SGHTA, FQGTGA. Trimming took 1 base from V and 4 from J, leaving 12 bases between them. CDR3 bases: TGTGCCAGCAGCTTAAACCCCCCGACAGCAGATACGCAGTATTTT. It translates to CASSLNPPTADTQYF.

The chain is built from TRBV6-5 and TRBJ2-6, with TRBD1 identical over 7 bases. V was clipped by 7 bases and J by 2 bases; unmatched bases: 2. In germline, CDR1 is MNHEY, CDR2 SVGAGI. The CDR3 covers 14 residues. CDR3 in amino acids: CASKQGAGANVLTF. CDR3 bases: TGTGCCAGCAAGCAGGGGGCTGGGGCCAACGTCCTGACTTTC.

The chain combines TRBV7-9 with TRBJ2-3; D ambiguous. CDR3 length: 15 residues. The ends were cut back, 4 bases at V and 2 bases at J, with 13 bases in the middle. Looked up from germline, CDR1 is SEHNR and CDR2 is FQNEAQ (reference sequence). The CDR3: CASSSHEAYTDTQYF. The CDR3 DNA reads as TGTGCCAGCAGCTCCCATGAGGCCTACACAGATACGCAGTATTTT.

Comment on this clone: The junction does not match germline at one end; this may be a read error. This chain joins TRBV6-1 and TRBJ1-5; D call uncertain. From germline, CDR1 is MNHNS and CDR2 SASEGT. CDR3 size: 13 residues. The CDR3 here is CASNEYSNQPQHF. CDR3 DNA: TGTGCCAGCAATGAATATAGCAATCAGCCCCAGCATTTT.

The chain joins TRBV6-2 or TRBV6-3 to TRBJ2-7; weak D call: TRBD2 (5 bases). The V end lost 5 bases, the J end lost 0 bases, and 8 bases lay between the germline ends. The CDR3 sequence is 13 residues long. CDR1 MNHEY and CDR2 SVGEGT come from the germline V gene. The CDR3 coding sequence is TGTGCCAGCAGTCCAAGCGGCTCCTACGAGCAGTACTTC. This codes for CASSPSGSYEQYF.

In nucleotides, the CDR3 is TGTGCCAGCAGCCACCATGGGGGACAGAAAGGTACTGAAGCTTTCTTT. This gives the protein CASSHHGGQKGTEAFF. V gene TRBV5-4 combines with J gene TRBJ1-1; 7 nucleotides agree with TRBD1. In germline, CDR1 is SGHNT, CDR2 YYREEE (reference sequence). V shed 4 bases, J shed 5 bases, and the junction held 14 bases outside the gene matches. The CDR3 extends over 16 amino acids.

This chain connects TRBV2 to TRBJ1-1, with 7 positions matching TRBD1. CDR1 and CDR2 (germline): SNHLY, FYNNEI. The CDR3 has 15 amino acids. V lost 5 bases and J lost 5; bases outside the gene matches: 11. The CDR3 loop reads CASSLEDRAVTEAFF. The CDR3 region has the DNA TGTGCCAGCAGTTTAGAAGACAGGGCCGTAACTGAAGCTTTCTTT. Complete variable domain (other parts from reference TRBV2 and TRBJ1-1): EPEVTQTPSHQVTQMGQEVILRCVPISNHLYFYWYRQILGQKVEFLVSFYNNEISEKSEIFDDQFSVERPDGSNFTLKIRSTKLEDSAMYFCASSLEDRAVTEAFFGQGTRLTVV.

This clone was detected a few times. The same CDR3 arises from other DNA sequences in this sample as well. The genes are TRBV7-9 and TRBJ2-7; 7 nucleotides line up with TRBD1. The germline V gene has CDR1 SEHNR and CDR2 FQNEAQ (reference sequence). The CDR3 sequence is 14 residues long. V dropped 2 bases and J dropped 1; count of bases not matched to a gene: 2. As DNA, the CDR3 is TGTGCCAGCAGCTTACCGGGACAGTCCTACGAGCAGTACTTC. Its protein product is CASSLPGQSYEQYF.

Notes on this clone: Other DNA sequences of this sample code for an identical CDR3. The chain employs TRBV2 and TRBJ2-1; 10 nucleotides align to TRBD2. Unmatched junction bases numbered 3, after V lost 2 bases and J lost 2 bases. CDR3 length equals 16 residues. CDR1 is SNHLY and CDR2 is FYNNEI in the germline V gene. The CDR3 region is CASSETSGRAYNEQFF. DNA for the CDR3: TGTGCCAGCAGTGAAACCAGCGGGAGGGCCTACAATGAGCAGTTCTTC.

The V call is TRBV6-1, the J call TRBJ1-3; possibly TRBD1 for D (5 bases). CDR3 length: 15 amino acids. CDR1 MNHNS and CDR2 SASEGT come from the germline V gene. V dropped 2 bases and J dropped 4 bases, with 12 bases sitting between them. The CDR3 sequence: CASSESAGQGNTIYF. Here the CDR3 DNA reads TGTGCCAGCAGTGAATCTGCGGGGCAAGGAAACACCATATATTTT.